This T cell receptor beta chain was captured by sequencing in a study of T cell changes during pregnancy in multiple sclerosis. This CDR3 has 13 residues. Trimming took off 8 bases at V and 5 bases at J, with 15 bases between the two ends. CDR1 and CDR2 from the germline V gene are LNHNV and YYDKDF (reference sequence). Sequencing was performed with immunoSEQ multiplex PCR; in TCRdb, only in-frame clones are kept and a portion is missing. The repertoire includes tens of thousands of clones, 75% to 95% of them detected once, and around 2.2% sits in the top ten. The sequence came from a female donor in good health, enrolled as a control in a pregnancy study. This material consisted of peripheral blood, taken in the first trimester of pregnancy. V gene TRBV15 combines with J gene TRBJ1-2, with D hard to call. The CDR3 spells CATGRGGQYGYTF. DNA of the CDR3: TGTGCCACCGGTCGCGGAGGGCAATATGGCTACACCTTC.